The clone carrying this T cell receptor beta chain was counted once. The CDR3 is 16 residues long. CDR1 is KGHSH and CDR2 is LQKENI in the germline V gene. Trimming removed 3 bases from V and 5 bases from J; junction bases left unmatched: 12. The data stem from a study of T cell responses to AZD1222 COVID-19 vaccine. Data came from immunoSEQ multiplex PCR; TCRdb stores just in-frame clones and leaves some out. The data contain 150,000 or so clones, 89% of them singletons. Sequenced here: peripheral blood, sampled on day 0 of AZD1222 vaccination. The receptor's source is an adult in good health. The chain links TRBV18 to TRBJ1-1, with 7 bases aligning to TRBD1. CDR3 protein: CASSPQTSTGVTEAFF. The CDR3 DNA reads TGTGCCAGCTCACCTCAAACCTCCACAGGGGTAACTGAAGCTTTCTTT.